The 25 T cell receptor beta chains listed next were all sequenced from one sample in a study of T cells in Graves' hyperthyroidism and ophthalmopathy. Amplification of TCR beta CDR3 regions used RNA as the template. HTBI primers drove first-round RT-PCR of the TCR CDR3. From the multiplex PCR reads, TCRdb called clonotypes with MiXCR, one entry per CDR3 protein. The sample consists of nearly 600,000 distinct CDR3 sequences, approximately 15% of them appearing once. Sequencing was carried out using blood. Every receptor here comes from a woman in her thirties with Graves' hyperthyroidism that later progressed to Graves' ophthalmopathy.

This clonotype appeared a few times. CDR3 in amino acids: CASSSPGHADTQYF. DNA for the CDR3: TGTGCCAGCAGTTCCCCTGGTCATGCGGATACGCAGTATTTT. The V and J genes are TRBV27 and TRBJ2-3; D not certain. This CDR3 spans 14 amino acids. Trimming stripped 4 bases from V and 6 bases from J, with 14 bases between. Germline V gene lookup returns CDR1 MNHEY and CDR2 SMNVEV (reference sequence).

The genes are TRBV6-2 or TRBV6-3 and TRBJ1-3; D call uncertain. In germline, CDR1 is MNHEY, CDR2 SVGEGT. With 2 bases removed from V and 0 bases from J, the gap between germline ends came to 20 bases. The CDR3 is made up of 19 amino acids. The CDR3 protein is CASSYLSFPDSRSGNTIYF. For the CDR3, the DNA is TGTGCCAGCAGTTACCTTTCCTTCCCGGACTCCCGCTCTGGAAACACCATATATTTT.

Many counts were recorded for this clonotype. The chain recombines TRBV3-1 with TRBJ1-5; 8 nucleotides agree with TRBD1. Germline trimming cut 4 bases from V and 6 bases from J; bases unmatched to any gene: 5. This CDR3 spans 14 amino acids. Germline-derived CDR1 and CDR2 are LGHDT and YNNKEL (reference sequence). As DNA, the CDR3 is TGTGCCAGCAGCCGAGACAGGGGTGGTCAGCCCCAGCATTTT. This translates into CASSRDRGGQPQHF.

The J gene is TRBJ2-7, the V gene TRBV29-1; no firm D call. This CDR3 is 12 amino acids long. Per germline, CDR1 SQVTM and CDR2 ANQGSEA. V was shortened by 4 bases and J by 4 bases, with 11 bases between the two germline ends. CDR3 DNA: TGCAGCGTTGGGGAAACCGCGTACGAGCAGTACTTC. Its protein product is CSVGETAYEQYF.

The chain combines TRBV3-1 with TRBJ2-1, with 9 bases identical to TRBD2. The CDR3 runs to 17 residues. Germline CDR1 is LGHDT and CDR2 is YNNKEL (reference sequence). Unmatched junction bases numbered 9, after V lost 4 bases and J lost 2 bases. CDR3 nucleotides: TGTGCCAGCAGCCCCTCCGGCGGGAGGGTAACCTACAATGAGCAGTTCTTC. Translation gives CASSPSGGRVTYNEQFF.

The chain links TRBV3-1 to TRBJ2-4; either TRBD1 or TRBD2 may supply D (5 bases each). The CDR3 extends over 13 amino acids. Germline V gene data show CDR1 as LGHDT and CDR2 as YNNKEL (reference sequence). Trimming removed 4 bases at V and 6 bases at J, with 10 bases between. In DNA, the CDR3 is TGTGCCAGCAGCCGTTCTGGGGGAAACATTCAGTACTTC. Translation: CASSRSGGNIQYF.

The chain uses TRBV4-2 and TRBJ1-2; D is possibly TRBD1 (5 bases). Between the trimmed V and J ends, which lost 1 base and 2 bases, there was a span of 17 bases. CDR1 and CDR2 from the germline V gene are LGHNA and YNFKEQ. The CDR3 contains 17 residues. The CDR3 bases are TGTGCCAGCAGCCAAGTTGAAACGGGACGGAGAAACTATGGCTACACCTTC. It translates to CASSQVETGRRNYGYTF.

The chain combines TRBV6-2 or TRBV6-3 with TRBJ2-2, with 10 positions matching TRBD2. The CDR3 is made up of 18 amino acids. The germline V gene has CDR1 MNHEY and CDR2 SVGEGT. Unmatched junction bases numbered 9, after V lost 2 bases and J lost 3 bases. CDR3 in DNA: TGTGCCAGCAGTTACCACCCGAACAGCGGGAGGGACACCGGGGAGCTGTTTTTT. Its protein is CASSYHPNSGRDTGELFF.

This clonotype has a count of ten or more. The genes are TRBV6-1 and TRBJ2-7, with 7 bases matching TRBD1. Germline values: CDR1 MNHNS, CDR2 SASEGT. This CDR3 has 14 residues. V dropped 5 bases and J dropped 3; count of bases not matched to a gene: 7. This CDR3 reads CASSSPGQYYEQYF. The CDR3 DNA is TGTGCCAGCAGTTCGCCGGGACAGTACTACGAGCAGTACTTC.

This clonotype was detected ten times or more. The V and J genes are TRBV5-1 and TRBJ2-2; TRBD1 aligns across 7 bases. With V trimmed by 9 bases and J by 3 bases, 8 bases remained unmatched. Germline V gives CDR1 SGHRS, CDR2 YFSETQ. The CDR3 has 14 amino acids. CDR3 residues: CATQTGSDTGELFF. DNA for the CDR3: TGCGCCACCCAGACAGGGAGTGACACCGGGGAGCTGTTTTTT.

The chain uses TRBV20-1 and TRBJ1-3; a possible D gene is TRBD1 (6 bases). The CDR3 is 13 residues long. The V end lost 6 bases, the J end lost 3 bases, and 12 bases lay between the germline ends. Germline CDR1 reads DFQATT; CDR2 reads SNEGSKA (reference sequence). As DNA, the CDR3 is TGCAGTGCCAAGGGGGTGGGTGGAAACACCATATATTTT. Amino acid sequence: CSAKGVGGNTIYF.

This clonotype was observed once. The V call is TRBV4-1, the J call TRBJ2-3, with D perhaps TRBD1 or TRBD2 (7 bases each). The CDR3 extends over 15 amino acids. The germline V gene encodes CDR1 MGHRA and CDR2 YSYEKL. The ends were cut back, 3 bases at V and 5 bases at J, with 15 bases in the middle. The CDR3 nucleotides read TGCGCCAGCAGCCATCCCGACAGGGAGGGAGATACGCAGTATTTT. Protein: CASSHPDREGDTQYF.

The chain employs TRBV12-3 or TRBV12-4 and TRBJ1-5, with D unresolved. Trimming took off 5 bases at V and 2 bases at J, with 13 bases between the two ends. The length of the CDR3 is 15 residues. The CDR3 reads CASSEARAGNQPQHF. CDR3 DNA sequence: TGTGCCAGCAGTGAGGCCCGGGCAGGCAATCAGCCCCAGCATTTT.

This clonotype was found a few times. For the CDR3, the DNA is TGTGCCAGCAGCCAAGGGGACGGCCTCTATGGCTACACCTTC. This sequence encodes CASSQGDGLYGYTF. The genes are TRBV14 and TRBJ1-2, with TRBD1 as a possible D gene (5 bases). The CDR3 is 14 residues long. Trimming shortened V by 1 base and J by 4 bases, and 10 bases separated the two germline ends. Looked up from germline, CDR1 is SGHDN and CDR2 is FVKESK.

This clonotype was observed many times. This sequence joins TRBV20-1 and TRBJ2-1, with D tentatively TRBD1 (6 bases). Trimming stripped 0 bases from V and 3 bases from J, with 15 bases between. Germline V gene lookup returns CDR1 DFQATT and CDR2 SNEGSKA (reference sequence). The length of the CDR3 is 16 residues. CDR3 protein: CSAREGSGAFYNEQFF. CDR3 sequence (DNA): TGCAGTGCTAGAGAAGGTTCAGGGGCTTTCTACAATGAGCAGTTCTTC.

This clonotype was seen at least ten times. The V call is TRBV24-1, the J call TRBJ1-5; the D is unclear. Germline V gene sequence: CDR1 KGHDR, CDR2 SFDVKD. The CDR3 is made up of 12 amino acids. Trimming left V 1 base short and J 7 bases short, with 4 bases between. The CDR3 reads CATSDFAQPQHF. DNA of the CDR3: TGTGCCACCAGTGATTTCGCCCAGCCCCAGCATTTT.

As regards this clonotype: The DNA is omitted, as the CDR3 cannot be located on it reliably, and the CDR3 follows TCRdb's listing. This chain connects TRBV28 to TRBJ2-1; TRBD2 is taken as the D call from the table, unchecked against the DNA. Germline V gives CDR1 MDHEN, CDR2 SYDVKM. The CDR3 is 15 amino acids long, termini counted. CDR3 sequence reads: CAGSFGGGAGNEQLF.

This clonotype showed up many times. The genes are TRBV3-1 and TRBJ2-7; D is unresolved. Germline V gives CDR1 LGHDT, CDR2 YNNKEL (reference sequence). V was pared by 1 base and J by 1 base, with 8 bases between. This CDR3 has 14 amino acids. CDR3 in DNA: TGTGCCAGCAGCCAAGTCGCAGATTCCTACGAGCAGTACTTC. The encoded protein is CASSQVADSYEQYF.

This clonotype was detected ten times or more. The V gene is TRBV28, the J gene TRBJ1-2; D perhaps matches TRBD1 (5 bases). Germline values: CDR1 MDHEN, CDR2 SYDVKM. V lost 2 bases and J lost 5, with 15 bases in between. The CDR3 runs to 15 residues. CDR3 nucleotide sequence: TGTGCCAGCAGTTTAAGTCTGGGGGATCCTTATGGCTACACCTTC. As protein: CASSLSLGDPYGYTF.

This clonotype was recorded a few times. The CDR3 sequence: CASSRDRVTYEQYF. CDR3 nucleotides: TGTGCCAGCAGCCGGGACAGGGTAACCTACGAGCAGTACTTC. J is TRBJ2-7 and V is TRBV6-2 or TRBV6-3; TRBD1 agrees at 9 bases. The ends lost 6 bases at V and 2 bases at J; junction bases unmatched: 5. Germline CDR1 MNHEY, CDR2 SVGEGT. This CDR3 spans 14 amino acids.

This clonotype occurred many times. The genes are TRBV12-3 or TRBV12-4 and TRBJ2-5; D is ambiguous. Trimming shortened V by 4 bases and J by 4 bases, and 13 bases separated the two germline ends. This CDR3 region has 14 residues. CDR3: CASSYPPSRETQYF. The CDR3 DNA follows: TGTGCCAGCAGTTACCCACCCTCGCGAGAGACCCAGTACTTC.

As to this clonotype: A much larger clone sits a single nucleotide away, making a read error possible. The genes are TRBV11-2 and TRBJ2-7; TRBD1 might be the D (5 bases). The CDR3 totals 15 residues. Trimming removed 2 bases at V and 4 bases at J, with 15 bases between. CDR1 is SGHAT and CDR2 is FQNNGV in the germline V gene. The CDR3 sequence: CASSLTADSPYEQYF. DNA for the CDR3: TGTGCCAGCAGCTTAACGGCCGACAGCCCTTACGAGCAGTACTTC.

This clonotype was picked up a small number of times. The J gene is TRBJ2-1, the V gene TRBV9, with D uncertain. Germline values: CDR1 SGDLS, CDR2 YYNGEE. V was trimmed by 4 bases and J by 2 bases, leaving 13 bases between them. The CDR3 consists of 15 residues. CDR3 DNA sequence: TGTGCCAGCAGCCTCGACAAGGCCACCTACAATGAGCAGTTCTTC. The encoded protein is CASSLDKATYNEQFF.

This clonotype was observed at least ten times. The rearrangement links TRBV12-3 or TRBV12-4 to TRBJ2-7; tentative D call: TRBD2 (5 bases). V was cut by 3 bases and J by 0 bases, with 9 bases left in between. This CDR3 contains 14 residues. The CDR3 loop is CASSFSSVSYEQYF. CDR3 bases: TGTGCCAGCAGTTTTAGTAGCGTCTCCTACGAGCAGTACTTC.

The rearrangement joins TRBV7-3 to TRBJ2-3; possibly TRBD1 or TRBD2 for D (5 bases each). CDR1 and CDR2 from the germline V gene are SGHTA and FQGTGA. CDR3 length equals 16 residues. V lost 3 bases to trimming and J lost 0 bases, with 13 bases between them. The CDR3 sequence is CASSFGDGSSTDTQYF. CDR3 DNA: TGTGCCAGCAGCTTCGGGGACGGATCTAGCACAGATACGCAGTATTTT.